A single sample gave rise to the 7 T cell receptor beta chains below, sequenced in a study of shared clonotypes between healthy human individuals. Data came from immunoSEQ multiplex PCR; TCRdb stores just in-frame clones and leaves some out. The table lists over a million clones, around four fifths of them singletons, with 1.2% to 1.5% in the top ten. The sample comprised memory CD4+ T cells sorted from blood. Regarding subset: CD45RA-negative fraction. All receptors derive from a man aged 18 to 30 in good health.

The chain employs TRBV5-1 and TRBJ2-6, with D possibly being TRBD1 or TRBD2 (5 bases each). V was shortened by 4 bases and J by 4 bases, with 12 bases between the two germline ends. Per the germline V gene, CDR1 is SGHRS and CDR2 is YFSETQ. The CDR3 has 15 residues. CDR3 bases: TGCGCCAGCAGCCCTGCCGGGGACGGGGCCAACGTCCTGACTTTC. Its protein is CASSPAGDGANVLTF.

V and J are TRBV6-5 and TRBJ2-7; D perhaps matches TRBD2 (6 bases). The CDR3 contains 15 residues. V shed 0 bases and J shed 2 bases, with 11 bases lying between them. Germline V gene lookup returns CDR1 MNHEY and CDR2 SVGAGI. In nucleotides, the CDR3 is TGTGCCAGCAGTTACTCCGGACTAAAACCCTACGAGCAGTACTTC. Residues: CASSYSGLKPYEQYF.

The chain couples TRBV9 to TRBJ2-3; D unresolved. Germline CDR1 reads SGDLS; CDR2 reads YYNGEE. The CDR3 is 13 residues long. V was cut by 1 base and J by 5 bases, with 8 bases left in between. The CDR3 loop is CASSVSWRDTQYF. In DNA form, the CDR3 reads TGTGCCAGCAGCGTATCGTGGAGAGATACGCAGTATTTT.

This clone was seen only a few times. This rearrangement joins TRBV5-4 to TRBJ1-2; D not certain. The germline V and J ends were trimmed by 0 bases and 5 bases, with 20 bases remaining between them. Germline V lookup: CDR1 SGHNT, CDR2 YYREEE (reference sequence). The CDR3 loop spans 17 amino acids. The DNA of the CDR3 is TGTGCCAGCAGCTTGGATCGGTCAGGAATCGAAGGGTATGGCTACACCTTC. Translation: CASSLDRSGIEGYGYTF.

This clone was detected a few times. This sample also contains other DNA sequences that code for the same CDR3. The chain carries TRBV19 and TRBJ1-5; weak D call: TRBD1 (6 bases). Germline CDR1 LNHDA, CDR2 SQIVND (reference sequence). V dropped 5 bases and J dropped 1 base, with 9 bases sitting between them. CDR3 length equals 14 residues. In DNA, the CDR3 is TGTGCCAGTAGTCGGGGGGCCAGCAATCAGCCCCAGCATTTT. Its protein product is CASSRGASNQPQHF.

This chain uses TRBV6-5 with TRBJ2-4; 8 bases map to TRBD1. The CDR3 spans 15 residues. The J segment lost 4 bases and the V segment lost 6 bases, leaving 8 bases of the junction unmatched. CDR1 MNHEY and CDR2 SVGAGI come from the germline V gene. The CDR3 DNA sequence: TGTGCCAGCAGCCCGCTAGACAGGGGAAAAAACATTCAGTACTTC. This sequence encodes CASSPLDRGKNIQYF.

The chain has TRBV16 and TRBJ2-7, with 9 bases matching TRBD2. Germline V gives CDR1 KGHSY, CDR2 FQNENV. With 2 bases clipped from V and 2 bases from J, the junction kept 4 bases outside the gene matches. The CDR3 has 15 residues. The CDR3 protein is CASSQGTSSTYEQYF. CDR3 DNA: TGTGCCAGCAGCCAAGGGACTAGCTCTACCTACGAGCAGTACTTC.